A selection of T cell receptor beta chains follows, all from one sample in a study of T cells in Graves' hyperthyroidism and ophthalmopathy. TCRdb recomputed calls from the multiplex PCR reads with MiXCR, one row per CDR3 protein. Of around 500,000 distinct CDR3 sequences in the sample, 16% are singletons; the top ten hold over 25%. Source material: blood. The source is a woman aged 25 to 39 with Graves' ophthalmopathy. CDR3s include the opening cysteine and the closing phenylalanine or tryptophan. The D gene is left open where the match is weak. Clone size is not always given. Where it is, it says once, few, many or a class for expanded clones.

CDR3 DNA | CDR3 protein | V gene | CDR3 length | clone size | J gene | D gene
TGTGCCAGCAGTTACACTAGGGGGGATACGCAGTATTTT | CASSYTRGDTQYF | TRBV6-2/TRBV6-3 | 13 | . | TRBJ2-3 | .
TGTGCCAGCAGCGTAGGAGGCGCAGGGGCGAACTATGAGCAGTTCTTC | CASSVGGAGANYEQFF | TRBV9 | 16 | . | TRBJ2-1 | .
TGTGCCAGCGAGGGGGGCACCTACGAGCAGTACTTC | CASEGGTYEQYF | TRBV5-1 | 12 | . | TRBJ2-7 | .
TGTGCCATCAGGGACTCAATCCTGCTAGATCCTAACAACTATGGCTACACCTTC | CAIRDSILLDPNNYGYTF | TRBV10-3 | 18 | . | TRBJ1-2 | .
TGTGCCAGCAGTTACGCGGGAGGCCCCCAAGAGACCCAGTACTTC | CASSYAGGPQETQYF | TRBV6-2/TRBV6-3 | 15 | . | TRBJ2-5 | TRBD2
TGCAGTGCCCGCCCGAAGATGAGGGGGCGATTGAGTATGGACACTGAAGCTTTCTTT | CSARPKMRGRLSMDTEAFF | TRBV20-1 | 19 | many | TRBJ1-1 | TRBD1
TGTGCCAGCAGTGGGACAGGGAACCCCTATGGCTACACCTTC | CASSGTGNPYGYTF | TRBV28 | 14 | . | TRBJ1-2 | TRBD1
TGTGCCAGCTCACCTTACAGGGTTAATCAGCCCCAGCATTTT | CASSPYRVNQPQHF | TRBV18 | 14 | . | TRBJ1-5 | .
TGTGCCAGCAGTTCCCCAGCGGGAGTTTTAAATGAGCAGTTCTTC | CASSSPAGVLNEQFF | TRBV12-3/TRBV12-4 | 15 | many | TRBJ2-1 | TRBD2
TGTGCCAGCTCACGACTAGCGGTCGACACAGATACGCAGTATTTT | CASSRLAVDTDTQYF | TRBV18 | 15 | few | TRBJ2-3 | TRBD2
TGTGCCAGCAGCTTAGCCGGGGGAAGGGAAAAACTGTTTTTT | CASSLAGGREKLFF | TRBV7-9 | 14 | . | TRBJ1-4 | .
TGTGCCAGCAGCCAAGACTCACTAGCGGGAGGCCCCTCGGACGAGCAGTACTTC | CASSQDSLAGGPSDEQYF | TRBV3-1 | 18 | many | TRBJ2-7 | TRBD2
TGTGCCAGCAGCCTGATCGACAGGGTCGGTGAAAAACTGTTTTTT | CASSLIDRVGEKLFF | TRBV7-9 | 15 | few | TRBJ1-4 | TRBD1
TGTGCCAGCAGCAGCGCTCTCTACGAGCAGTACTTC | CASSSALYEQYF | TRBV6-2/TRBV6-3 | 12 | . | TRBJ2-7 | .
TGTGCCAGCAGTTCAACGACAGGGGTCAATGAGCAGTTCTTC | CASSSTTGVNEQFF | TRBV27 | 14 | many | TRBJ2-1 | TRBD1
TGTGCCAGCAGGACGGGAGCCGTAGATACGCAGTATTTT | CASRTGAVDTQYF | TRBV28 | 13 | many | TRBJ2-3 | .
TGTGCCAGCAGCTTAGGACCCGGCACAGATACGCAGTATTTT | CASSLGPGTDTQYF | TRBV7-7 | 14 | many | TRBJ2-3 | .
TGTGCCAGCAGCGGACAGGGGGAACAAGAGACCCAGTACTTC | CASSGQGEQETQYF | TRBV6-2/TRBV6-3 | 14 | few | TRBJ2-5 | TRBD1
TGTGCCATCCCGTCGGGGGGCGGGGAGCTGTTTTTT | CAIPSGGGELFF | TRBV6-1 | 12 | few | TRBJ2-2 | TRBD2
TGTGCCAGCACCGGGACAGGACGCTATGGCTACACCTTC | CASTGTGRYGYTF | TRBV6-1 | 13 | . | TRBJ1-2 | TRBD1
TGTGCCAGCAGACAGGGATTTGAAGCTTTCTTT | CASRQGFEAFF | TRBV27 | 11 | many | TRBJ1-1 | .
TGTGCCAGCACCAACGTAGGTTTAGGTGAAAAACTGTTTTTT | CASTNVGLGEKLFF | TRBV3-1 | 14 | many | TRBJ1-4 | .
TGCAGTGCTCCTCCAGGGGCTTTCGCAACAGATACGCAGTATTTT | CSAPPGAFATDTQYF | TRBV20-1 | 15 | many | TRBJ2-3 | .
TGTGCCAGCAGCTTATCATTCGGCCAGAAACAGTTCTTC | CASSLSFGQKQFF | TRBV7-3 | 13 | many | TRBJ2-1 | .
TGTGCCAGCTCACCTAGGACAGGGCGGCAGCCCCAGCATTTT | CASSPRTGRQPQHF | TRBV18 | 14 | . | TRBJ1-5 | TRBD1
TGTGCCAGCAGCTTGCTACATCAGCGGGGGTACAATGAGCAGTTCTTC | CASSLLHQRGYNEQFF | TRBV5-5 | 16 | few | TRBJ2-1 | TRBD2
TGCGCCAGCAGCGTCGCGGGGGTTCGGGAGACCCAGTACTTC | CASSVAGVRETQYF | TRBV5-1 | 14 | few | TRBJ2-5 | TRBD2
TGTGCCAGTACCGGGACGTTGTACAATGAGCAGTTCTTC | CASTGTLYNEQFF | TRBV12-3/TRBV12-4 | 13 | many | TRBJ2-1 | .
TGTGCCAGCAACCTCGCAGGATCGAATCAGCCCCAGCATTTT | CASNLAGSNQPQHF | TRBV6-1 | 14 | many | TRBJ1-5 | .
TGCAGCGTTGAAGGCAGGGCGGGAACCTACGAGCAGTACTTC | CSVEGRAGTYEQYF | TRBV29-1 | 14 | . | TRBJ2-7 | .
TGTGCCAGCAGCTTAGTTTCGGGAGGAAGTGAAAAACTGTTTTTT | CASSLVSGGSEKLFF | TRBV7-9 | 15 | . | TRBJ1-4 | .
TGTGCCAGCAGCCAAGACAGTACTTACACCTTC | CASSQDSTYTF | TRBV7-8 | 11 | . | TRBJ1-2 | .
TGTGCCAGCAGCCAAGGTCCAGGGAGGGGCTACACCTTC | CASSQGPGRGYTF | TRBV3-1 | 13 | few | TRBJ1-2 | .
TGCAGTGCTAGACAGAGCAATCAGCCCCAGCATTTT | CSARQSNQPQHF | TRBV20-1 | 12 | many | TRBJ1-5 | .
TGTGCCTGGGCCGGGACAGGGGGGGGAAGGAAAAACATTCAGTACTTC | CAWAGTGGGRKNIQYF | TRBV30 | 16 | many | TRBJ2-4 | TRBD1
TGTGCCAGCACGGGACTAGCGGAAGAGACCCAGTACTTC | CASTGLAEETQYF | TRBV3-1 | 13 | many | TRBJ2-5 | TRBD2
TGCGCCAGCAGCCAAGTCCCCACAGGGTTCCCCTACGAGCAGTACTTC | CASSQVPTGFPYEQYF | TRBV4-1 | 16 | . | TRBJ2-7 | .
TGTGCCAGCAGCTGGACAGGGGTCTCCTACGAGCAGTACTTC | CASSWTGVSYEQYF | TRBV6-1 | 14 | . | TRBJ2-7 | TRBD1
TGTGCCAGCAGCTTATGGGGGGAGGCTCAGCCCCAGCATTTT | CASSLWGEAQPQHF | TRBV7-8 | 14 | few | TRBJ1-5 | .
TGTGCCAGCAGCCGCGTCCAGGGGGCATCTGCCAATGAGCAGTTCTTC | CASSRVQGASANEQFF | TRBV7-2 | 16 | many | TRBJ2-1 | TRBD1
TGTGCCAGCAGTTTAAAGGGGGCCCCTAGCACAGATGCGCAGTATTTT | CASSLKGAPSTDAQYF | TRBV12-3/TRBV12-4 | 16 | . | TRBJ2-3 | TRBD1
TGTGCCTGGAGTGTACCTTTCCGACAGGGAACCGGGGAGCTGTTTTTT | CAWSVPFRQGTGELFF | TRBV30 | 16 | few | TRBJ2-2 | TRBD1
TGCAGCGTTGAAGGGGAGGCCTTGAGGGATGGCTACACCTTC | CSVEGEALRDGYTF | TRBV29-1 | 14 | many | TRBJ1-2 | .